The rows below give T cell receptor beta chains drawn from one sample of a study of cytomegalovirus exposure and HLA in healthy donors. Assay used: immunoSEQ multiplex PCR; TCRdb lists only in-frame clones, some missing. The sample yields tens of thousands of clones, about 80% seen once. Sequencing was performed on PBMCs. The receptors were gathered from a man aged 25-45 years in good health and CMV-seropositive. CDR3s include the opening cysteine and the closing phenylalanine or tryptophan. A D gene is named only where the DNA matches it firmly. Clone size, where shown, is once, few, many, or a class for clones that have expanded.

TRBV2,.,TRBJ2-7,TRBD2,CASRPVSGAYEQYF,TGTGCCAGCAGACCGGTTAGCGGGGCGTACGAGCAGTACTTC
TRBV18,.,TRBJ2-3,.,CASSPPATDTQYF,TGTGCCAGCTCACCACCGGCCACAGATACGCAGTATTTT
TRBV7-2,.,TRBJ2-1,.,CASSLATAYNEQFF,TGTGCCAGCAGCTTAGCGACAGCTTACAATGAGCAGTTCTTC
TRBV7-6,.,TRBJ1-1,.,CASSLPGGTEAFF,TGTGCCAGCAGCTTACCGGGGGGCACTGAAGCTTTCTTT
TRBV2,.,TRBJ2-7,TRBD2,CASKASGGGGGSYEQYF,TGTGCCAGCAAGGCTAGCGGGGGGGGCGGGGGCTCCTACGAGCAGTACTTC
TRBV5-4,.,TRBJ2-1,.,CASSFSSGDNEQFF,TGTGCCAGCAGCTTTTCCAGCGGCGACAATGAGCAGTTCTTC
TRBV28,.,TRBJ1-1,TRBD1,CASRSPTGGTEAFF,TGTGCCAGCAGATCCCCGACAGGGGGCACTGAAGCTTTCTTT
TRBV4-1,.,TRBJ2-4,.,CASSQRGGDIQYF,TGCGCCAGCAGCCAGAGGGGGGGGGACATTCAGTACTTC
TRBV7-3,.,TRBJ2-5,TRBD1,CASSFRTGETQYF,TGTGCCAGCAGCTTTCGGACAGGGGAGACCCAGTACTTC
TRBV5-4,.,TRBJ1-4,.,CASSSTVETNEKLFF,TGTGCCAGCAGCTCGACAGTGGAAACTAATGAAAAACTGTTTTTT
TRBV5-6,once,TRBJ1-5,TRBD1,CASSFTGTGGHQPQHF,TGTGCCAGCAGCTTCACCGGGACAGGGGGTCATCAGCCCCAGCATTTT
TRBV7-3,.,TRBJ2-3,TRBD2,CASSLRGGVTDTQYF,TGTGCCAGCAGCTTACGCGGGGGGGTCACAGATACGCAGTATTTT
TRBV10-3,.,TRBJ1-1,.,CAIRWGQNTEAFF,TGTGCCATCAGGTGGGGGCAGAACACTGAAGCTTTCTTT
TRBV6-5,.,TRBJ2-7,TRBD1,CASSQDRASYEQYF,TGTGCCAGCAGCCAGGACAGGGCTTCCTACGAGCAGTACTTC